One sample yielded the 24 T cell receptor beta chains listed below, sequenced in a study of T cell clonality in common variable immunodeficiency. This table comes from immunoSEQ multiplex PCR, and its TCRdb copy is limited to in-frame clones, with some not included. Listed for the sample are approximately 75,000 clones, none seen a single time. The sequencing input was peripheral blood mononuclear cells. The receptors shown here come from a person between 18 and 69 years old in good health.

Ten or more counts support this clone. The read is 3 residues too short to cover the CDR3 end, so that end is filled in from the germline J gene. The chain combines TRBV28 with TRBJ2-7; the D gene is possibly TRBD1 (7 bases). Looked up from germline, CDR1 is MDHEN and CDR2 is SYDVKM. There are 16 residues in the CDR3. V was clipped by 5 bases and J by 3 bases, with 20 bases between them. CDR3 sequence: CASSKGRGEANYEQYF. The part of the CDR3 DNA that was read is TGTGCCAGCAGTAAGGGCAGGGGGGAAGCAAACTACGAG. The full variable domain, completed using reference TRBV28 and TRBJ2-7, is DVKVTQSSRYLVKRTGEKVFLECVQDMDHENMFWYRQDPGLGLRLIYFSYDVKMKEKGDIPEGYSVSREKKERFSLILESASTNQTSMYLCASSKGRGEANYEQYFGPGTRLTVT.

This clone was seen ten or more times. The read finishes 3 residues shy of the CDR3 end, and the germline J gene is used to complete it. This sequence joins TRBV28 and TRBJ2-3; 8 bases align to TRBD2. V dropped 4 bases and J dropped 0; count of bases not matched to a gene: 9. The V gene's germline CDR1 is MDHEN and CDR2 SYDVKM. The CDR3 runs 17 residues. CDR3 bases read: TGTGCCAGCAGTTCCCGGACTAGCTCCCTTAGCACAGATACG. Translated: CASSSRTSSLSTDT. In full, the CDR3 reads CASSSRTSSLSTDTQYF.

This clone has at least ten counts. Read sequence stops 3 residues before the CDR3 end, and the germline J gene provides the missing end. The chain is built from TRBV20-1 and TRBJ2-7, with D unclear. Germline CDR1 and CDR2: DFQATT and SNEGSKA (reference sequence). V dropped 0 bases and J dropped 1 base, with 4 bases sitting between them. The CDR3 totals 12 residues. The DNA read from the CDR3 is TGCAGTGCTAGAGACAGGTCCTACGAG. Its protein product is CSARDRSYE. The full CDR3 reads CSARDRSYEQYF.

This clone came up many times. The CDR3 extends 3 residues past the end of the read, so its final part is completed from the germline J gene. V is TRBV20-1 and J is TRBJ1-2, with D unresolved. CDR1 and CDR2 from the germline V gene are DFQATT and SNEGSKA (reference sequence). This CDR3 has 11 amino acids. The sequenced part of the CDR3 DNA is TGCACCGCGGGAGCTTCGGGCGGC. It encodes CTAGASGG. The CDR3 in full is CTAGASGGYTF.

This clone showed up many times. The DNA ends 3 residues before the CDR3 does, and the rest of the CDR3 is filled in from the germline J gene. The chain carries TRBV12-3 or TRBV12-4 and TRBJ2-1, with 9 positions matching TRBD2. This CDR3 contains 17 residues. Germline trimming cut 3 bases from V and 4 bases from J; bases unmatched to any gene: 10. The sequenced CDR3 bases are TGTGCCAGCAGTTTCCCACGGGGAGCGGGAGGATACAATGAG. Protein product: CASSFPRGAGGYNE. The entire CDR3 protein is CASSFPRGAGGYNEQFF.

This clone was counted at least ten times. The CDR3 end lies 3 residues beyond the end of the read and is filled in from the germline J gene. The chain carries TRBV19 and TRBJ2-1, with a tentative D call TRBD2 (6 bases). Germline-derived CDR1 and CDR2 are LNHDA and SQIVND (reference sequence). With 3 bases removed from V and 0 bases from J, the gap between germline ends came to 18 bases. The CDR3 covers 18 residues. CDR3 residues: CASSILRGAGSSYNEQFF. Incomplete CDR3 DNA: TGTGCCAGTAGTATTTTAAGAGGGGCGGGGTCCTCCTACAATGAG.

This clone was found many times. The read falls 3 residues short of the CDR3 end, and the missing part is taken from the germline J gene. J is TRBJ2-1 and V is TRBV5-4; D not resolved. Per germline, CDR1 SGHNT and CDR2 YYREEE (reference sequence). Trimming left V 3 bases short and J 8 bases short, with 15 bases between. This CDR3 is built from 14 residues. The CDR3 sequence: CASSSRYKPDEQFF. The DNA read from the CDR3 is TGTGCCAGCAGCTCGCGCTATAAACCGGATGAG.

This clone was seen many times. One end of the junction fails to match germline, which may point to a read error. Coverage ceases 3 residues before the CDR3 finishes, and the germline J gene fills in the end. The chain has TRBV4-2 and TRBJ2-3, with D possibly matching TRBD1 (5 bases). The V gene's germline CDR1 is LGHNA and CDR2 YNFKEQ. The CDR3 extends over 14 amino acids. CDR3 loop: CASSPGHGPDTQYF. CDR3 bases read: TGCGCCAGCAGCCCAGGACATGGCCCAGATACG.

This clone was seen many times. A read error may account for a junction end that differs from germline. The read gets to within 3 residues of the CDR3 end, and the germline J gene fills in the rest. This chain links TRBV4-2 with TRBJ2-1; D is unclear. The CDR3 covers 17 residues. Germline CDR1 reads LGHNA; CDR2 reads YNFKEQ. The CDR3 DNA, read in part, is TGCGCCAGCAGCCAAGATCTTGATAGTAGCTCCTACAATGAG. It yields the protein CASSQDLDSSSYNE. The whole CDR3 region reads CASSQDLDSSSYNEQFF.

This clone has at least ten counts. The sequence runs out 3 residues before the end of the CDR3; the remainder is reconstructed from the germline J gene. The J gene is TRBJ1-4, the V gene TRBV29-1; D gene ambiguous. This CDR3 region has 13 residues. Germline V CDR1 and CDR2: SQVTM, ANQGSEA. V was trimmed by 7 bases and J by 7 bases, leaving 16 bases between them. Here the CDR3 reads CSGQEAGTEKLFF. Incomplete CDR3 DNA: TGCAGCGGGCAAGAGGCAGGCACTGAAAAA. Based on the CDR3 plus reference TRBV29-1 and TRBJ1-4, the full variable domain is SAVISQKPSRDICQRGTSLTIQCQVDSQVTMMFWYRQQPGQSLTLIATANQGSEATYESGFVIDKFPISRPNLTFSTLTVSNMSPEDSSIYLCSGQEAGTEKLFFGSGTQLSVL.

This clone appeared many times. The CDR3 end falls 3 residues outside the read, so it is completed with the germline J gene. The V and J genes are TRBV6-2 or TRBV6-3 and TRBJ1-2; 9 positions agree with TRBD1. Germline CDR1 MNHEY, CDR2 SVGEGT. This CDR3 contains 16 residues. CDR3 bases read: TGTGCCAGCAGTTACACGGGGACAGGGCGCTGGAGCGGC. Translation gives CASSYTGTGRWSG. The full CDR3 protein reads CASSYTGTGRWSGYTF.

This clone was detected many times. One end of the junction does not line up with germline, which may come from a read error. Read coverage stops 3 residues before the CDR3 terminus; the germline J gene supplies the remainder. The chain has TRBV4-2 and TRBJ2-7; 9 bases line up with TRBD1. This CDR3 is 15 amino acids long. The germline V gene encodes CDR1 LGHNA and CDR2 YNFKEQ. The CDR3 sequence: CASSQEDRGLYEQYF. The covered CDR3 bases are TGCGCCAGCAGCCAGGAGGACAGGGGTCTTTACGAG.

This clone came up many times. The CDR3 end falls 3 residues outside the read, so it is completed with the germline J gene. This rearrangement joins TRBV11-2 to TRBJ2-7, with 8 bases fitting TRBD1. Per germline, CDR1 SGHAT and CDR2 FQNNGV. The CDR3 has 13 residues. Trimming took 5 bases from V and 6 from J; bases not matched to a gene: 6. The part of the CDR3 DNA that was read is TGTGCCAGCAGCCAGGACAGGGCATTCGAG. This encodes CASSQDRAFE. The full-length CDR3 reads as CASSQDRAFEQYF.

This clone occurred many times. The missing CDR3 end, 3 residues past where the read stops, is filled in from the germline J gene. This chain connects TRBV29-1 to TRBJ1-1, with 9 nucleotides matching TRBD1. Germline assignment: CDR1 SQVTM and CDR2 ANQGSEA. The CDR3 is made up of 14 amino acids. The V gene end was trimmed by 5 bases and the J gene end by 3 bases; junction bases not matched to a gene: 7. The sequenced CDR3 bases are TGCAGCGTTCATTTACAGGGGGCTTACACTGAA. As protein: CSVHLQGAYTE. The CDR3 as a whole reads CSVHLQGAYTEAFF. Combining the CDR3 with reference TRBV29-1 and TRBJ1-1 gives the whole variable domain SAVISQKPSRDICQRGTSLTIQCQVDSQVTMMFWYRQQPGQSLTLIATANQGSEATYESGFVIDKFPISRPNLTFSTLTVSNMSPEDSSIYLCSVHLQGAYTEAFFGQGTRLTVV.

This clone came up many times. The read finishes 3 residues shy of the CDR3 end, and the germline J gene is used to complete it. The chain recombines TRBV28 with TRBJ2-7; the match to TRBD2 covers 7 bases. Trimming removed 6 bases from V and 2 bases from J; junction bases left unmatched: 13. From germline, CDR1 is MDHEN and CDR2 SYDVKM. The CDR3 consists of 16 residues. The CDR3 sequence is CASSQGGGSYPYEQYF. The CDR3 DNA, read in part, is TGTGCCAGCAGCCAAGGAGGCGGGAGTTACCCCTACGAG. The complete variable domain, with remaining parts taken from reference TRBV28 and TRBJ2-7, reads DVKVTQSSRYLVKRTGEKVFLECVQDMDHENMFWYRQDPGLGLRLIYFSYDVKMKEKGDIPEGYSVSREKKERFSLILESASTNQTSMYLCASSQGGGSYPYEQYFGPGTRLTVT.

This clone has a count of ten or more. From the germline J gene comes the end of the CDR3, since the read stops 3 residues before it. The chain carries TRBV24-1 and TRBJ1-5; possible D gene TRBD1, 5 bases. Looked up from germline, CDR1 is KGHDR and CDR2 is SFDVKD. Trimming pared 4 bases from V and 5 bases from J, leaving 11 bases between. The CDR3 contains 14 residues. Partial CDR3 DNA: TGTGCCACCAGTGACCTCGACAGCGATCAGCCC. Amino acids: CATSDLDSDQP. From start to end, the CDR3 is CATSDLDSDQPQHF.

This clone was found many times. The CDR3 DNA, read in part, is TGTGCCAGCAGTTCCCCCTTCCAGGGGAATCAGCCC. It codes for CASSSPFQGNQP. The whole CDR3 sequence reads CASSSPFQGNQPQHF. The V and J genes are TRBV6-2 or TRBV6-3 and TRBJ1-5; perhaps TRBD1 as D (6 bases). Read sequence stops 3 residues before the CDR3 end, and the germline J gene provides the missing end. The CDR3 is 15 residues long. Between the trimmed V and J ends, which lost 4 bases and 4 bases, there was a span of 14 bases. Germline CDR1 reads MNHEY; CDR2 reads SVGEGT.

This clone has a count of ten or more. The DNA ends 3 residues before the CDR3 does, and the rest of the CDR3 is filled in from the germline J gene. The chain links TRBV13 to TRBJ2-7; TRBD2 agrees at 8 bases. The germline CDR1 and CDR2 sequences are PRHDT and FYEKMQ (reference sequence). This CDR3 is 13 amino acids long. The J segment lost 1 base and the V segment lost 5 bases, leaving 1 base of the junction unmatched. The CDR3 reads CASSRGGSYEQYF. The DNA read from the CDR3 is TGTGCCAGCAGCCGGGGGGGGTCCTACGAG. Based on the CDR3 plus reference TRBV13 and TRBJ2-7, the full variable domain is AAGVIQSPRHLIKEKRETATLKCYPIPRHDTVYWYQQGPGQDPQFLISFYEKMQSDKGSIPDRFSAQQFSDYHSELNMSSLELGDSALYFCASSRGGSYEQYFGPGTRLTVT.

The table lists this clone with many counts. CDR3 protein: CASVDRPNEKLFF. The part of the CDR3 DNA that was read is TGTGCCAGTGTTGACAGGCCCAATGAAAAA. The chain carries TRBV19 and TRBJ1-4; D is possibly TRBD1 (6 bases). The CDR3 end falls 3 residues outside the read, so it is completed with the germline J gene. The CDR3 runs 13 residues. Looked up from germline, CDR1 is LNHDA and CDR2 is SQIVND (reference sequence). V shed 8 bases and J shed 5 bases, with 12 bases lying between them. The complete variable domain, with remaining parts taken from reference TRBV19 and TRBJ1-4, reads DGGITQSPKYLFRKEGQNVTLSCEQNLNHDAMYWYRQDPGQGLRLIYYSQIVNDFQKGDIAEGYSVSREKKESFPLTVTSAQKNPTAFYLCASVDRPNEKLFFGSGTQLSVL.

This clone was recorded many times. The read terminates 3 residues ahead of where the CDR3 ends, so the germline J gene completes it. The chain links TRBV20-1 to TRBJ2-3, with a tentative D call TRBD2 (6 bases). Germline CDR1 reads DFQATT; CDR2 reads SNEGSKA (reference sequence). V shed 8 bases and J shed 4 bases, with 16 bases lying between them. This CDR3 is built from 13 residues. Partial CDR3 DNA: TGCAGTAGGGACTCCATGTCACCAGATACG. Protein product: CSRDSMSPDT. The CDR3, in full, reads CSRDSMSPDTQYF.

This clone occurred many times. Sequencing ends 3 residues short of the CDR3 end; the germline J gene provides the rest. V and J are TRBV20-1 and TRBJ1-1, with 10 nucleotides matching TRBD1. Trimming took 6 bases from V and 5 from J; bases not matched to a gene: 3. CDR1 and CDR2 (germline): DFQATT, SNEGSKA (reference sequence). The CDR3 totals 12 residues. CDR3: CSAWDRGTEAFF. CDR3 DNA, as far as it was read: TGCAGTGCCTGGGACAGGGGAACTGAA.

This clone was recorded many times. The read ends 3 residues early relative to the CDR3; the germline J gene fills the gap. The chain joins TRBV15 to TRBJ2-3; weak D call: TRBD2 (5 bases). The V and J ends lost 0 bases and 6 bases respectively, with 13 bases between them. This CDR3 is 15 amino acids long. Looked up from germline, CDR1 is LNHNV and CDR2 is YYDKDF (reference sequence). This chain's CDR3 is CATSREADPRDTQYF. The DNA read from the CDR3 is TGTGCCACCAGCAGAGAAGCGGACCCAAGGGATACG. Using reference TRBV15 and TRBJ2-3 for the parts outside the CDR3, the full variable domain is DAMVIQNPRYQVTQFGKPVTLSCSQTLNHNVMYWYQQKSSQAPKLLFHYYDKDFNNEADTPDNFQSRRPNTSFCFLDIRSPGLGDTAMYLCATSREADPRDTQYFGPGTRLTVL.

This clone came up a few times. The read halts 3 residues ahead of the CDR3 end, with the missing end drawn from the germline J gene. The chain joins TRBV29-1 to TRBJ2-7; 8 bases are shared with TRBD1. Germline V gives CDR1 SQVTM, CDR2 ANQGSEA. This CDR3 spans 14 amino acids. V trimming: 6 bases; J trimming: 5 bases; junction bases outside the gene matches: 12. The CDR3 loop reads CSVNGQGVTDEQYF. CDR3 DNA (partial): TGCAGCGTGAACGGACAGGGAGTGACCGACGAG.

Details on this clone: With the read ending 3 residues before the CDR3 end, the germline J gene is used to fill in that end. This chain connects TRBV11-1 to TRBJ1-3; 9 bases map to TRBD1. The trim removed 5 bases at V and 2 bases at J, leaving 1 base unmatched. The CDR3 has 14 amino acids. Germline V gene sequence: CDR1 SGHAT, CDR2 FQDESV (reference sequence). The CDR3 sequence is CASSRTGAGNTIYF. The DNA read from the CDR3 is TGTGCCAGCAGCCGGACAGGGGCTGGAAACACC.